This T cell receptor beta chain originates from a study of CD8+CD57+ T cells in acquired aplastic anemia. For the study at large: Sorted CD4+ and CD8+ cells yielded DNA averaging around 3.2 ug. Study results and limitations: Patients and controls turned out to have roughly 30 CD8+ CDR3 sequences in common.

Remarks on this clonotype: What it binds is unknown.

Genomic DNA served as template for TCR beta VDJ and CDR3 profiling. MiXCR was run by TCRdb on the reads, yielding one entry per CDR3 protein. The sample has some 200,000 distinct CDR3 sequences, 48% seen once. Individuals selected for sequencing had exhibited CD8+CD57+ cell expansion on flow cytometry. Patients uniformly had severe acquired aplastic anemia. V lost 2 bases and J lost 5, with 8 bases in between. Germline loops: CDR1 WNHNN, CDR2 SYGVQD (reference sequence). This CDR3 is built from 13 residues. The V gene is TRBV10-1, the J gene TRBJ2-3, with D tentatively TRBD2 (5 bases). The source of this sequence is a human donor with aplastic anemia. Sample: sorted CD4+, CD8+, or CD8+CD57+ T cells (not recorded which) from PBMCs. CDR3 bases: TGCGCCAGCAGTGAGGCCGCGGGAGATACGCAGTATTTT. Translated: CASSEAAGDTQYF.